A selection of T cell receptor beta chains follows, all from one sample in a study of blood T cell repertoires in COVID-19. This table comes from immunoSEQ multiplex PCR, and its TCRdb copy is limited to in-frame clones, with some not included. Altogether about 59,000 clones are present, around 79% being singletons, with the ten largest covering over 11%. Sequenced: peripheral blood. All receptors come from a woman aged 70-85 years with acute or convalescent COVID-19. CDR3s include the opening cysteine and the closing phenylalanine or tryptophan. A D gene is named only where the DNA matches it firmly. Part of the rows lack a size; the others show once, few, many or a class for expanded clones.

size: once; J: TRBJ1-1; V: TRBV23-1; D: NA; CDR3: CASSQYSNENTEAFF; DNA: TGCGCCAGCAGTCAATATAGCAACGAGAACACTGAAGCTTTCTTT
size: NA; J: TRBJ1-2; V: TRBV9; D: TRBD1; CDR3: CASSKGGGGVYGYTF; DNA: TGTGCCAGCAGCAAAGGAGGAGGGGGCGTCTATGGCTACACCTTC
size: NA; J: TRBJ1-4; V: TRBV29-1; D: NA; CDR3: CSVSGGRSGANEKLFF; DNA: TGCAGCGTATCTGGCGGGAGGTCCGGGGCTAATGAAAAACTGTTTTTT
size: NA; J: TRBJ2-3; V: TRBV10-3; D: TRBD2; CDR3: CAITEGRGATDTQYF; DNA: TGTGCCATCACCGAGGGGCGGGGGGCAACAGATACGCAGTATTTT
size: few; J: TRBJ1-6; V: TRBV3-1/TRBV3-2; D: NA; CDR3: CASSQDSPFSPLHF; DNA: TGTGCCAGCAGCCAAGATTCTCCCTTTTCACCCCTCCACTTT
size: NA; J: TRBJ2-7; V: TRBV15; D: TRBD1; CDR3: CATSRGRQGQWEQYF; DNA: TGTGCCACCAGCAGAGGTCGACAGGGGCAATGGGAGCAGTACTTC
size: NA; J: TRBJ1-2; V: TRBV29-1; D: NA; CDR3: CSVDYMRGNGYTF; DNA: TGCAGCGTTGACTACATGAGAGGCAACGGCTACACCTTC
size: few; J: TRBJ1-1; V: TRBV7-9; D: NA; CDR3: CASSLAGLIVMNTEAFF; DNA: TGTGCCAGCAGCTTAGCGGGCCTGATCGTAATGAACACTGAAGCTTTCTTT
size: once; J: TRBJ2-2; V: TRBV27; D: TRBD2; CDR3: CASSFFSGGTGELFF; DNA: TGTGCCAGCAGTTTCTTCAGCGGGGGGACCGGGGAGCTGTTTTTT
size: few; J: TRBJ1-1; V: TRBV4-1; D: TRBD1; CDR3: CASSPDRGRMNTEAFF; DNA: TGCGCCAGCAGCCCGGACAGGGGGCGAATGAACACTGAAGCTTTCTTT
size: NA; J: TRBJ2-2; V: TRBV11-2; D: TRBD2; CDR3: CASSPLAGGITGELFF; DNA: TGTGCCAGCAGCCCACTAGCGGGGGGGATCACCGGGGAGCTGTTTTTT
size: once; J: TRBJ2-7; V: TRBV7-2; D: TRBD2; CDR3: CASSSRTSGGYEQYF; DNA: TGTGCCAGCAGCTCCCGGACTAGCGGGGGGTACGAGCAGTACTTC
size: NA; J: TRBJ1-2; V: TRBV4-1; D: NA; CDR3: CASSQDAGYNYGYTF; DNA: TGCGCCAGCAGCCAAGATGCAGGGTATAATTATGGCTACACCTTC
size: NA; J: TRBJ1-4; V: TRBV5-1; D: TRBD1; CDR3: CASSLAGGRGSNEKLFF; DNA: TGCGCCAGCAGCTTGGCAGGGGGCCGTGGGTCGAATGAAAAACTGTTTTTT
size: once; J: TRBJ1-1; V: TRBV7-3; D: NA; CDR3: CASSLTSQGYTEAFF; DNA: TGTGCCAGCAGCTTGACATCACAGGGTTACACTGAAGCTTTCTTT
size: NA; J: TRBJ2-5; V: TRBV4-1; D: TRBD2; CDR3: CASSPVGRGGLRPRKETQYF; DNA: TGCGCCAGCAGCCCCGTCGGGCGGGGGGGCCTTAGGCCTCGAAAAGAGACCCAGTACTTC
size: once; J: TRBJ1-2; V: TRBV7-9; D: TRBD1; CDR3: CASSYRQGIYGYTF; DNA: TGTGCCAGCAGCTACCGACAGGGAATCTATGGCTACACCTTC
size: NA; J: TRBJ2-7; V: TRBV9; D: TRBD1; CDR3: CASSVTGGGEQYF; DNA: TGTGCCAGCAGCGTCACAGGGGGCGGCGAGCAGTACTTC
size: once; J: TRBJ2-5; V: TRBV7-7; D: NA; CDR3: CASSLAPRGSSLETQYF; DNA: TGTGCTAGCAGCTTAGCTCCAAGGGGCTCTTCATTAGAGACCCAGTACTTC
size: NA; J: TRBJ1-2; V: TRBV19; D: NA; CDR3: CASSRTEANYGYTF; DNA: TGTGCCAGTAGTCGGACAGAGGCTAACTATGGCTACACCTTC
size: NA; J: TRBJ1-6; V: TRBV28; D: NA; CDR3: CASTGVWGGNYNLPLHF; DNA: TGTGCCAGCACGGGGGTTTGGGGCGGGAACTATAATTTACCCCTCCACTTT
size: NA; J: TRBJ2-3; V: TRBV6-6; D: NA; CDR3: CASSPGTGTDTQYF; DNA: TGTGCCAGCAGCCCCGGGACTGGTACAGATACGCAGTATTTT
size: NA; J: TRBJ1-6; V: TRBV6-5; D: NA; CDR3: CASSAGILNSPLHF; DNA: TGTGCCAGCAGCGCAGGAATTCTGAATTCACCCCTCCACTTT
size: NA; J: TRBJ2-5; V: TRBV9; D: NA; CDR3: CASSVGTTGETQYF; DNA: TGTGCCAGCAGCGTAGGGACAACTGGAGAGACCCAGTACTTC
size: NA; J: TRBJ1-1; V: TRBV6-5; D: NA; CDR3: CASSYGQLNTEAFF; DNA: TGTGCCAGCAGTTACGGGCAGTTGAACACTGAAGCTTTCTTT
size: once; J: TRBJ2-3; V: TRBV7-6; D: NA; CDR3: CASSLEGGGLDTQYF; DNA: TGTGCCAGCAGCTTAGAAGGCGGCGGGCTGGATACGCAGTATTTT
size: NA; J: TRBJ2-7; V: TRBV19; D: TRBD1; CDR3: CASSDNRGTDEQYF; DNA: TGTGCCAGTAGTGATAACAGGGGAACGGACGAGCAGTACTTC
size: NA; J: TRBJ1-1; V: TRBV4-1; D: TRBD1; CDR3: CASSPDRGYRAGTEAFF; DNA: TGCGCCAGCAGCCCTGACAGGGGTTATAGAGCGGGCACTGAAGCTTTCTTT
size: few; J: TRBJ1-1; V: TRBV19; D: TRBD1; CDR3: CASIRGLSNTEAFF; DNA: TGTGCCAGTATCAGGGGGCTTTCGAACACGGAAGCTTTCTTT
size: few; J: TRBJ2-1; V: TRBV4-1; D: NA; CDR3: CASSHPQGNRQFF; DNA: TGCGCCAGCAGCCATCCCCAGGGGAATAGGCAGTTCTTC
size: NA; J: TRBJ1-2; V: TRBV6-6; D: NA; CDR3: CASSFGVNYGYTF; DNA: TGTGCCAGCAGTTTCGGGGTTAACTATGGCTACACCTTC
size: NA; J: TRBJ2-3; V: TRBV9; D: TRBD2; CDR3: CASSEVGLAGGGTDTQYF; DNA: TGTGCCAGCAGCGAAGTAGGACTAGCGGGGGGCGGAACAGATACGCAGTATTTT